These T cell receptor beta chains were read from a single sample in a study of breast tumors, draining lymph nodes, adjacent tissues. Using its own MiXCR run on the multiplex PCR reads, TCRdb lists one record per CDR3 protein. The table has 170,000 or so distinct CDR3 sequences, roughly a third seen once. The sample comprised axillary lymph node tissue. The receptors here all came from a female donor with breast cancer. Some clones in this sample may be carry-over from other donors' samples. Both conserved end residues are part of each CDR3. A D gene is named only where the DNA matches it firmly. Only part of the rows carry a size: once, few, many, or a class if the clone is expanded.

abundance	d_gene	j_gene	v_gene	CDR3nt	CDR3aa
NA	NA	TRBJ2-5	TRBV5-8	TGTGCCAGCAGCTTGGATCGTACGCGCGGCGGGACCCAGTACTTC	CASSLDRTRGGTQYF
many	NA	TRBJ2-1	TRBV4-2	TGTGCCAGCAGCCAAGATGTGGCGGGGGCGAGCTCCTACAATGAGCAGTTCTTC	CASSQDVAGASSYNEQFF
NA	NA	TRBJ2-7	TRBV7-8	TGTGCCAGCAGCCCTCGTGGCAGGGGCCGGGAGCGGTACTTC	CASSPRGRGRERYF
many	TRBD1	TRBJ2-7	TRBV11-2	TGTGCCAGCAGCCGGGACAGGGCGGGTGAGCAGTACTTC	CASSRDRAGEQYF
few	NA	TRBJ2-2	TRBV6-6	TGTGCCAGCAGTTACGGGACACTGAACACCGGGGAGCTGTTTTTT	CASSYGTLNTGELFF
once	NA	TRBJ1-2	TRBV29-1	TGCAGCGTTGTCGGGACGGAGTTATACAATTTCTATGGCTACACCTTC	CSVVGTELYNFYGYTF
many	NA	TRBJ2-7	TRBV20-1	TGCAGTGCTCAAGGCCAGCGGAGAGAGCAGTACTTC	CSAQGQRREQYF
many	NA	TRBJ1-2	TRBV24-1	TGTGCCACCAGTAACTCCGGGCCAGAGGACTATGGCTACACCTTC	CATSNSGPEDYGYTF
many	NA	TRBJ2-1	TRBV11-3	TGTGCCAGCAGCCTACAGGGCAATGAGCAGTTCTTC	CASSLQGNEQFF
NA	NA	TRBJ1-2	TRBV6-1	TGTGCCAGCACCCGTTCAGGGGCCCCGGGAGGCTACACCTTC	CASTRSGAPGGYTF
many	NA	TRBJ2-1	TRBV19	TGTGCCAGTAGGGGGGACTCATATACTTACTCCTACAATGAGCAGTTCTTC	CASRGDSYTYSYNEQFF
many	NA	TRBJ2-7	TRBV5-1	TGCGCCAGCAGCTTGGAGGGGCCCCCAAGAGGCGAGCAGTACTTC	CASSLEGPPRGEQYF
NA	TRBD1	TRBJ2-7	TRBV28	TGTGCCAGCTTTGGACAGGGCACCTTCTACGAGCAGTACTTC	CASFGQGTFYEQYF
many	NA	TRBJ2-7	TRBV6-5	TGTGCCAGCAGTCCACCAGGGTCCCCCTACGAGCAGTACTTC	CASSPPGSPYEQYF
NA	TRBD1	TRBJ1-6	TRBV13	TGTGCCAGCAGCTTAGGGACAGGGGGAGATTCACCCCTCCACTTT	CASSLGTGGDSPLHF
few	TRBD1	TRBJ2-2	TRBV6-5	TGTGCCAGCAGCATTTACAGGGGTAGGGACACCGGGGAGCTGTTTTTT	CASSIYRGRDTGELFF
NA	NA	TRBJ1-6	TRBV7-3	TGTGCCAGCAGCTCAAGCCCGGCAGGAAATGGCCCCCCCCACTTT	CASSSSPAGNGPPHF
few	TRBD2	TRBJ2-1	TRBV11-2	TGTGCCAGCAGCCCTATAGCGGGGGGGAACAATGAGCAGTTCTTC	CASSPIAGGNNEQFF
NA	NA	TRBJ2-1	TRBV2	TGTGCCAGCAGTGTTTCTGGGGCGAGGGGAGATGAGCAGTTCTTC	CASSVSGARGDEQFF
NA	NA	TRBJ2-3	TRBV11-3	TGTGCCAGCAGCTTATCGTCGATCAGCACGGGTACGCAGTATTTT	CASSLSSISTGTQYF
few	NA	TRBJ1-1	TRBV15	TGTGCCACCCGAGGGGGGAACACTGAAGCTTTCTTT	CATRGGNTEAFF
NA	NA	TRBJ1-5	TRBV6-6	TGTGCCAGCAGTTACGATCTAGCGGGAAGGTACAATGAGCATTTT	CASSYDLAGRYNEHF
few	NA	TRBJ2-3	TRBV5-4	TGTGCCAGCAGATCGCTTGAGCCGGACCCAGATACGCAGTATTTT	CASRSLEPDPDTQYF
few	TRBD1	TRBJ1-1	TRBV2	TGTGCCAGCAGGATTAGGGACAGGAGATACACTGAAGCTTTCTTT	CASRIRDRRYTEAFF
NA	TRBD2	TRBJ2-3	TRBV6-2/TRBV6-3	TGTGCCAGCAGTCACCTTCAACTAGCGGGGGACTCTACGCAGTATTTT	CASSHLQLAGDSTQYF
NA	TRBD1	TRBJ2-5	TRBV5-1	TGCGCCAGCAGCTTGGCCCACGGACAGGGAGTGAGGGAGACCCAGTACTTC	CASSLAHGQGVRETQYF
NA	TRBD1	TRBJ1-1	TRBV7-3	TGTGCCAGCAGCTCCAGGGGGGGCACTGAAGCTTTCTTT	CASSSRGGTEAFF
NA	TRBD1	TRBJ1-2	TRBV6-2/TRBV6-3	TGTGCCAGCAGATTCCCCGGGACAGCCTATGGCTACACCTTC	CASRFPGTAYGYTF
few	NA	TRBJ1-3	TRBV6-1	TGTGCCAGCAAACCACCGGGACCCGCGTTCGGAAACACCATATATTTT	CASKPPGPAFGNTIYF
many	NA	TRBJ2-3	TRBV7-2	TGTGCCAGCAGCTTCGGACACCCCAGCACAGATACGCAGTATTTT	CASSFGHPSTDTQYF
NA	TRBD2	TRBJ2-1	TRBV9	TGTGCCAGCAGCGTAGCTACGGGGGGGCTAGGGTTGAATGAGCAGTTCTTC	CASSVATGGLGLNEQFF
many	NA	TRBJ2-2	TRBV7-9	TGTGCCAGCAGCTCCGAGGGGTGGGGATCCCTTCTCACCGGGGAGCTGTTTTTT	CASSSEGWGSLLTGELFF
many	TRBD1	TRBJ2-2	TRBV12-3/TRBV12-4	TGTGCCAGCAGTGCCCTAGGGGGCAACACCGGGGAGCTGTTTTTT	CASSALGGNTGELFF
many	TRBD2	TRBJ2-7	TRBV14	TGTGCCAGCAGCCAAGATAAGCGGGGATACTCCTACGAGCAGTACTTC	CASSQDKRGYSYEQYF
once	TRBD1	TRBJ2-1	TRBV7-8	TGTGCCAGCAGCCAGGGGACAGGGAGGGGCGATGAGCAGTTCTTC	CASSQGTGRGDEQFF
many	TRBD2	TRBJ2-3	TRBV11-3	TGTGCCAGCAGTCCATACGGGACTAGCGGGGGGGAGAGCACAGATACGCAGTATTTT	CASSPYGTSGGESTDTQYF
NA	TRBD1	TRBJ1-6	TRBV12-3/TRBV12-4	TGTGCCAGCAGTCACGGACAGGGGGGGAGTTCACCCCTCCACTTT	CASSHGQGGSSPLHF
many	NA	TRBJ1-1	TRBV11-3	TGTGCCAGCAGCCCCACAGGCAACACTGAAGCTTTCTTT	CASSPTGNTEAFF
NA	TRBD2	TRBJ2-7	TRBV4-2	TGTGCCAGCGGTCACGAGAGTGGGAGGGGAGATTCTGAGCAGTACTTC	CASGHESGRGDSEQYF
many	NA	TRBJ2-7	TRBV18	TGTGCCAGCTCACCACCGTGCCTTGGGGCGGGCGCCCCGTACGAGCAGTACTTC	CASSPPCLGAGAPYEQYF
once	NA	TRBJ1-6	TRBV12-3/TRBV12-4	TGTGCCAGCAGCTTCAGGGGCGATTCACCCCTCCACTTT	CASSFRGDSPLHF
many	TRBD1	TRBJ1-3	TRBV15	TGTGCCACCAGCAGAGATTCAGGGGGCAGGAACACCATATATTTT	CATSRDSGGRNTIYF